These T cell receptor beta chains were read from a single sample in a study of OX40 agonist ivuxolimab in advanced cancers. Sequencing was performed with immunoSEQ multiplex PCR; in TCRdb, only in-frame clones are kept and a portion is missing. This sample has about 20,000 clones, with 78% found just once. Sequencing used CD4+ or CD8+ T cells sorted from blood, obtained in a trial of the OX40 agonist ivuxolimab. The source is an adult with an advanced solid tumor such as melanoma, head and neck, liver or kidney cancer. The CDR3 runs from the conserved cysteine through the conserved F or W. The D gene is left open where the match is weak. Only part of the rows carry a size: once, few, many, or a class if the clone is expanded.

CDR3	DNA	V	J	D	size
CASSQGGGPTGFYEQYF	TGCGCCAGCAGCCAAGGAGGGGGGCCGACCGGATTTTACGAGCAGTACTTC	TRBV4-1	TRBJ2-7	-	-
CASKERGHGYTF	TGTGCCAGCAAGGAGCGTGGTCATGGCTACACCTTC	TRBV27	TRBJ1-2	-	-
CASSPIQGNEAFF	TGTGCCAGCAGCCCGATACAGGGTAATGAAGCTTTCTTT	TRBV9	TRBJ1-1	-	-
CATSRDLGRIRSYNSPLHF	TGTGCCACCAGCAGAGATCTGGGGCGAATCCGGTCCTATAATTCACCCCTCCACTTT	TRBV15	TRBJ1-6	-	-
CASSLGQGGTQHF	TGTGCCAGCAGTCTTGGACAGGGGGGGACCCAGCATTTT	TRBV27	TRBJ1-5	TRBD1	-
CASSLWANTEAFF	TGTGCCAGCAGCTTGTGGGCGAACACTGAAGCTTTCTTT	TRBV5-6	TRBJ1-1	-	once
CASSVRTGGDEQFF	TGTGCCAGCAGTGTCCGGACTGGGGGCGACGAGCAGTTCTTC	TRBV6-5	TRBJ2-1	-	-
CASSQVSGGNTEAFF	TGCGCCAGCAGCCAAGTTTCAGGGGGCAACACTGAAGCTTTCTTT	TRBV4-1	TRBJ1-1	TRBD1	-
CASSPKSRGKTDTQYF	TGTGCCAGCTCACCAAAGTCCAGGGGGAAAACAGATACGCAGTATTTT	TRBV18	TRBJ2-3	TRBD1	-
CASSVRRDKANTGELFF	TGTGCCAGCAGCGTTAGAAGGGACAAAGCGAACACCGGGGAGCTGTTTTTT	TRBV9	TRBJ2-2	-	medium-sized
CSVYDVTRGYTF	TGCAGCGTCTATGATGTAACGCGGGGCTACACCTTC	TRBV29-1	TRBJ1-2	-	-
CASSLDGQGYIQYF	TGTGCCAGCAGCTTAGATGGGCAGGGTTACATTCAGTACTTC	TRBV7-9	TRBJ2-4	-	-
CASSVTGVLTYEQYF	TGTGCCAGCAGCGTTACAGGGGTTCTAACCTACGAGCAGTACTTC	TRBV5-5	TRBJ2-7	TRBD1	-
CATSTRTSGASYEQYF	TGTGCCACCAGCACTAGGACTAGCGGGGCCTCCTACGAGCAGTACTTC	TRBV15	TRBJ2-7	TRBD2	-
CASTAGRNYGYTF	TGTGCCAGCACCGCCGGGCGGAACTATGGCTACACCTTC	TRBV9	TRBJ1-2	-	once
CASSLKGQGMNTEAFF	TGTGCCAGCAGCTTGAAGGGACAGGGAATGAACACTGAAGCTTTCTTT	TRBV5-7	TRBJ1-1	TRBD1	-
CASSFSGGWGQNEKLFF	TGTGCCAGCAGTTTTTCCGGTGGCTGGGGACAGAATGAAAAACTGTTTTTT	TRBV28	TRBJ1-4	TRBD1	-
CSVRAGGSYEQYF	TGCAGCGTTCGTGCGGGAGGCTCCTACGAGCAGTACTTC	TRBV29-1	TRBJ2-7	TRBD2	-
CASSVNKVSGGDLYGYTF	TGTGCCAGCAGCGTAAATAAGGTTTCAGGGGGGGACCTCTATGGCTACACCTTC	TRBV9	TRBJ1-2	TRBD1	-
CASSLALAGDSSYNEQFF	TGCGCCAGCAGCTTGGCACTAGCGGGAGATAGCTCCTACAATGAGCAGTTCTTC	TRBV5-1	TRBJ2-1	TRBD2	-
CASLVGAGYEQYF	TGTGCCTCCCTGGTTGGGGCCGGCTACGAGCAGTACTTC	TRBV10-3	TRBJ2-7	-	-
CASSLTLLASSTDTQYF	TGTGCCAGCAGCTTAACCCTACTAGCGTCTAGCACAGATACGCAGTATTTT	TRBV7-3	TRBJ2-3	TRBD2	few
CASSSRDRATDTQYF	TGTGCCAGCAGTTCCCGGGACAGGGCAACAGATACGCAGTATTTT	TRBV6-5	TRBJ2-3	TRBD1	-
CASSQLTSGTGELFF	TGCGCCAGCAGCCAACTGACTAGCGGCACCGGGGAGCTGTTTTTT	TRBV4-1	TRBJ2-2	TRBD2	-
CASSLLRDSNYGYTF	TGTGCCAGCAGCCTCCTGAGAGACTCTAACTATGGCTACACCTTC	TRBV5-6	TRBJ1-2	-	once
CASSYGSNQPQHF	TGTGCCAGCAGCTACGGTAGCAATCAGCCCCAGCATTTT	TRBV5-8	TRBJ1-5	-	-
CASSLALEQETQYF	TGTGCCAGCAGCTTAGCCCTTGAGCAAGAGACCCAGTACTTC	TRBV7-3	TRBJ2-5	-	-
CATSSTTGELFF	TGTGCCACCAGCAGCACCACCGGGGAGCTGTTTTTT	TRBV15	TRBJ2-2	-	-
CASSPPEAGARTQYF	TGTGCCAGCTCACCACCGGAGGCAGGGGCCCGGACCCAGTACTTC	TRBV18	TRBJ2-5	-	-
CASSLARQGYNEQFF	TGTGCCAGCAGCTTAGCTAGACAGGGCTACAATGAGCAGTTCTTC	TRBV11-3	TRBJ2-1	TRBD1	once
CASSQGEYGYTF	TGTGCCAGCAGCCAGGGGGAGTATGGCTACACCTTC	TRBV7-9	TRBJ1-2	TRBD1	-
CASSYSNSYNEQFF	TGTGCCAGCAGTTACTCGAACAGTTACAATGAGCAGTTCTTC	TRBV6-5	TRBJ2-1	-	-
CASSRTGTTYNEQFF	TGTGCCAGCAGTCGGACCGGGACAACTTACAATGAGCAGTTCTTC	TRBV28	TRBJ2-1	-	-
CSVHRGQGNEQYF	TGCAGCGTCCACAGGGGGCAGGGGAACGAGCAGTACTTC	TRBV29-1	TRBJ2-7	TRBD1	-
CASSYLDRATEAFF	TGTGCCAGCAGCTACCTCGACAGGGCCACTGAAGCTTTCTTT	TRBV7-2	TRBJ1-1	TRBD1	-
CASSSTPGPQETQYF	TGTGCCAGCAGCTCGACCCCCGGGCCCCAAGAGACCCAGTACTTC	TRBV7-8	TRBJ2-5	-	-
CASSLGRDYGYTF	TGTGCCAGCAGCTTGGGCAGGGACTATGGCTACACCTTC	TRBV5-8	TRBJ1-2	-	-
CASSPLASGWDTGELFF	TGTGCCAGCAGCCCACTGGCTAGCGGGTGGGACACCGGGGAGCTGTTTTTT	TRBV11-2	TRBJ2-2	TRBD2	-
CASSPLAGSSYEQYF	TGTGCCAGCAGCCCACTAGCGGGGAGCTCCTACGAGCAGTACTTC	TRBV7-8	TRBJ2-7	TRBD2	-
CASSPGSSGGTDTQYF	TGTGCCAGCAGTCCTGGGTCTAGCGGGGGAACCGATACGCAGTATTTT	TRBV6-4	TRBJ2-3	TRBD2	-
CASSLPRGTQYF	TGTGCCAGCAGCCTGCCCAGGGGGACCCAGTACTTC	TRBV7-9	TRBJ2-5	-	-
CASSPGTGTIFDSPLHF	TGTGCCAGCAGCCCCGGGACTGGGACGATTTTTGATTCACCCCTCCACTTT	TRBV7-9	TRBJ1-6	-	-
CASSLDGVAYEQYF	TGTGCCAGCAGCTTAGACGGAGTAGCCTACGAGCAGTACTTC	TRBV7-6	TRBJ2-7	-	-
CASSQESHGTGARTDTQYF	TGTGCCAGCAGCCAAGAATCCCACGGGACGGGGGCCCGCACAGATACGCAGTATTTT	TRBV14	TRBJ2-3	-	-
CASSLRKREWKTQYF	TGTGCCAGCAGTTTACGTAAGCGGGAGTGGAAGACCCAGTACTTC	TRBV28	TRBJ2-5	TRBD2	-
CASSEGTSGGAKDNEQFF	TGCGCCAGCAGTGAGGGGACTAGCGGGGGGGCCAAGGACAATGAGCAGTTCTTC	TRBV10-1	TRBJ2-1	TRBD2	-
CASSLAGVGGADEQFF	TGTGCCAGCAGCCTGGCTGGCGTCGGGGGTGCGGATGAGCAGTTCTTC	TRBV14	TRBJ2-1	-	medium-sized
CASSLSTEPFYGYTF	TGTGCCAGCAGTTTATCGACGGAACCTTTCTATGGCTACACCTTC	TRBV27	TRBJ1-2	-	-
CASSDLTAGQGYTF	TGTGCCAGCAGCGATTTGACGGCAGGGCAAGGCTACACCTTC	TRBV7-6	TRBJ1-2	-	-
CASSPLGRGSSYNEQFF	TGTGCCAGCAGTCCTCTAGGTCGGGGGAGCTCCTACAATGAGCAGTTCTTC	TRBV2	TRBJ2-1	-	-
CASSLGSPYEQYF	TGTGCCAGCAGCTTGGGAAGCCCCTACGAGCAGTACTTC	TRBV5-4	TRBJ2-7	-	-
CASSGTRQGLDEQYF	TGTGCCAGCAGTGGTACTCGACAGGGGTTGGACGAGCAGTACTTC	TRBV6-5	TRBJ2-7	TRBD1	-
CASSQEKGQISGYTF	TGCGCCAGCAGCCAAGAAAAGGGCCAGATCAGTGGCTACACCTTC	TRBV4-1	TRBJ1-2	-	-
CASSQDDRSNQPQHF	TGTGCCAGCAGCCAAGATGACCGTAGCAATCAGCCCCAGCATTTT	TRBV4-2	TRBJ1-5	-	once
CSVGPGGGGDLETQYF	TGCAGCGTTGGCCCTGGGGGGGGCGGGGATTTGGAGACCCAGTACTTC	TRBV29-1	TRBJ2-5	-	-
CASSLEAPRGAYTEAFF	TGTGCCAGCAGCTTGGAGGCCCCTCGGGGGGCGTACACTGAAGCTTTCTTT	TRBV5-8	TRBJ1-1	-	-
CASSPGLRSNQPQHF	TGCGCCAGCAGTCCGGGACTACGATCTAATCAGCCCCAGCATTTT	TRBV10-2	TRBJ1-5	-	-
CASSPGGGNQPQHF	TGTGCCAGCAGCCCTGGAGGGGGGAATCAGCCCCAGCATTTT	TRBV5-4	TRBJ1-5	-	few
CASSLDGGATNEKLFF	TGTGCCAGCAGCTTAGATGGGGGGGCAACTAATGAAAAACTGTTTTTT	TRBV2	TRBJ1-4	-	-
CASSFRDRGLDYGYTF	TGCGCCAGCAGCTTCCGGGACAGGGGGCTCGACTATGGCTACACCTTC	TRBV5-1	TRBJ1-2	TRBD1	-